A selection of T cell receptor beta chains follows, all from one sample in a study of blood T cell repertoires in COVID-19. Some clones are missing from TCRdb's copy, which holds only in-frame ones; the method was immunoSEQ multiplex PCR. Found here are 410,000 or so clones, about 91% of them singletons; the top ten hold about 1.4%. Sequenced material: peripheral blood. All receptors come from a woman between 40 and 50 years old with COVID-19, enrolled during active disease. CDR3s include the opening cysteine and the closing phenylalanine or tryptophan. A D gene is named only where the DNA matches it firmly. The listing skips clone size in some rows; elsewhere it reads once, few, many or a size class.

TRBV27	NA	NA	TRBJ1-6	TGTGCCAGCAGTTCGCGGGGGGGGAATTCACCCCTCCACTTT	CASSSRGGNSPLHF
TRBV2	TRBD1	NA	TRBJ1-1	TGTGCCAGCAGTAAAGATCCGGGACAGGGAGCTTTCTTT	CASSKDPGQGAFF
TRBV19	NA	once	TRBJ1-2	TGTGCCAGCTGGGGAGCCACCGAGGTAAACTATGGCTACACCTTC	CASWGATEVNYGYTF
TRBV28	TRBD2	few	TRBJ2-5	TGTGCCAGCAGTTTACCCCTGCTAGCGGGGGGGCAAGAGACCCAGTACTTC	CASSLPLLAGGQETQYF
TRBV15	NA	NA	TRBJ2-3	TGTGCCACCAGCAGAGAGGAGCGGATGGGCGGTACGCAGTATTTT	CATSREERMGGTQYF
TRBV9	NA	once	TRBJ1-4	TGTGCCAGCAGCGTAGCAGGGTCTAATGAAAAACTGTTTTTT	CASSVAGSNEKLFF
TRBV5-1	TRBD2	once	TRBJ2-2	TGCGCCAGCAGCTTTTCTAGCGGGACTCCTACCGGGGAGCTGTTTTTT	CASSFSSGTPTGELFF
TRBV28	NA	NA	TRBJ1-2	TGTGCCAGCAGTCCGGACACTTATGGCTACACCTTC	CASSPDTYGYTF
TRBV4-3	TRBD1	NA	TRBJ1-1	TGCGCCAGCAGCCAGCCGGGACAGGGTTACACTGAAGCTTTCTTT	CASSQPGQGYTEAFF
TRBV28	NA	NA	TRBJ2-3	TGTGCCAGCAGAAAGACTGCGACAGATACGCAGTATTTT	CASRKTATDTQYF
TRBV7-2	NA	NA	TRBJ2-7	TGTGCCAGCAGCCACGCTACCCAGGGCGAGCAGTACTTC	CASSHATQGEQYF
TRBV19	TRBD2	NA	TRBJ2-3	TGTGCCAGTAGTATCTTGGCGGGAGTCACAGATACGCAGTATTTT	CASSILAGVTDTQYF
TRBV19	NA	NA	TRBJ2-7	TGTGCCAGTATCCCTAACTACGAGCAGTACTTC	CASIPNYEQYF
TRBV7-3	NA	NA	TRBJ1-3	TGTGCCAGCAGCTCCGGGGGACCCACGAGCCTCTCTGGAAACACCATATATTTT	CASSSGGPTSLSGNTIYF
TRBV4-3	TRBD2	NA	TRBJ2-5	TGCGCCAGCAGCCAAGATGGGAATAGCGGGGGAAAACAAGAGACCCAGTACTTC	CASSQDGNSGGKQETQYF
TRBV27	TRBD2	NA	TRBJ2-2	TGCGTGGCGGGTAGCGGGGGGGCGGGCACCGGGGAGCTGTTTTTT	CVAGSGGAGTGELFF
TRBV6-2/TRBV6-3	TRBD1	NA	TRBJ1-2	TGTGCCAGCAGTTACGCCCCCCTGGACAGGGGCAATGGCTACACCTTC	CASSYAPLDRGNGYTF
TRBV3-1/TRBV3-2	NA	NA	TRBJ1-2	TGTGCCAGCAGCCAAAGCACGGGGGGCTACACCTTC	CASSQSTGGYTF
TRBV5-6	NA	NA	TRBJ1-2	TGTGCCAGCAGCTTGGGCGGATATGGCTACACCTTC	CASSLGGYGYTF
TRBV27	TRBD2	NA	TRBJ2-7	TGTGCCAGCAGCCGGGGAGGGGCCTACGAGCAGTACTTC	CASSRGGAYEQYF
TRBV2	TRBD1	NA	TRBJ2-7	TGTGCCAGCAGACGGGGACAGGAGAGGTACGAGCAGTACTTC	CASRRGQERYEQYF
TRBV5-1	NA	NA	TRBJ1-1	TGCGCCAGCAGCTTATTAGGGGTTGTCGGTTCTGAAGCTTTCTTT	CASSLLGVVGSEAFF
TRBV3-1/TRBV3-2	NA	NA	TRBJ2-2	TGTGCCAGCAGCCAAGATCGACGGACAGTGGGCGGGGAGCTGTTTTTT	CASSQDRRTVGGELFF
TRBV5-1	TRBD2	NA	TRBJ2-3	TGCGCCAGCAGCCCCGGACTAGCGGACACAGATACGCAGTATTTT	CASSPGLADTDTQYF
TRBV28	NA	NA	TRBJ1-1	TGTGCCAGCAGTATAGTAAGGGGTGAAGCTTTCTTT	CASSIVRGEAFF
TRBV29-1	NA	once	TRBJ2-5	TGCAGCGTTGAAAACAGGCCAGAGACCCAGTACTTC	CSVENRPETQYF
TRBV12-3/TRBV12-4	TRBD1	once	TRBJ1-1	TGTGCCAGCAGCGGACAGGCAACGGGCGTGACTTTCTTT	CASSGQATGVTFF
TRBV10-3	TRBD1	NA	TRBJ1-4	TGTGCCATCAGAGAACAGGGGAGTGGGGAAAAACTGTTTTTT	CAIREQGSGEKLFF
TRBV27	TRBD1	NA	TRBJ1-2	TGTGCCAGCAGTTTAATGAGGGGGCAGGACTATGGCTACACCTTC	CASSLMRGQDYGYTF
TRBV7-8	TRBD1	NA	TRBJ1-6	TGTGCCAGCAGCGCCCAGACAGGGGGCGAATCACCCCTCCACTTT	CASSAQTGGESPLHF
TRBV28	TRBD1	NA	TRBJ1-2	TGTGCCACTAGGACAGGGGGACCGATCGGCTACACCTTC	CATRTGGPIGYTF
TRBV4-2	NA	NA	TRBJ1-6	TGTGCCAGCAGCCCCCTGAGGGGGAATTCACCCCTCCACTTT	CASSPLRGNSPLHF
TRBV18	NA	NA	TRBJ2-7	TGTGCCAGCTCACCACCACCAGGGTACTACGAGCAGTACTTC	CASSPPPGYYEQYF
TRBV2	NA	few	TRBJ1-6	TGTGCCAGCAGGCGGTTAGTTACTTCACCCCTCCACTTT	CASRRLVTSPLHF
TRBV6-5	NA	NA	TRBJ1-2	TGTGCCAGCAGTTCAGGGTATGGCTACACCTTC	CASSSGYGYTF
TRBV7-9	NA	NA	TRBJ2-1	TGTGCCAGCAGCTTAGCACTAGCCTCCTACAATGAGCAGTTCTTC	CASSLALASYNEQFF
TRBV9	NA	NA	TRBJ1-6	TGTGCCAGCAGCGCACCACAGGGTATGAATTCACCCCTCCACTTT	CASSAPQGMNSPLHF
TRBV27	TRBD1	few	TRBJ2-7	TGTGCCAGCCGCACAGCCGGGACAGGGAATACCTACGAGCAGTACTTC	CASRTAGTGNTYEQYF
TRBV6-1	NA	NA	TRBJ1-6	TGTGCCAGCAGTGAACTTGCCGGGACTCCTAATTCACCCCTCCACTTT	CASSELAGTPNSPLHF
TRBV6-5	NA	NA	TRBJ2-6	TGTGCCAGCAGACTGTCTGGGGCCAACGTCCTGACTTTC	CASRLSGANVLTF
TRBV2	NA	once	TRBJ2-7	TGTGCCAGCAGCAGGGACAGTGGGAGGTACGAGCAGTACTTC	CASSRDSGRYEQYF
TRBV24-1	NA	NA	TRBJ2-1	TGTGCCACCAGTGACCGGACAGCCAACTACAATGAGCAGTTCTTC	CATSDRTANYNEQFF